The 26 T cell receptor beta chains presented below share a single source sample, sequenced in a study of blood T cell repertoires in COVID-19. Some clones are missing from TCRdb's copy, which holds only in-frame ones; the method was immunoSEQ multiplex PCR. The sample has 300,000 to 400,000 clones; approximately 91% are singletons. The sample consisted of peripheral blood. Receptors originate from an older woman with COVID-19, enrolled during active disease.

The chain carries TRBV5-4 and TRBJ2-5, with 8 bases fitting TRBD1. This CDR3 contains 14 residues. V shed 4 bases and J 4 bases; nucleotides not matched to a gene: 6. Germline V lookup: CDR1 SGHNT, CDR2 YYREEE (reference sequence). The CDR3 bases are TGTGCCAGCAGCACCTGGACAGGGCCAGAGACCCAGTACTTC. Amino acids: CASSTWTGPETQYF. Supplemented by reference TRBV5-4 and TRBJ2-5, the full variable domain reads ETGVTQSPTHLIKTRGQQVTLRCSSQSGHNTVSWYQQALGQGPQFIFQYYREEENGRGNFPPRFSGLQFPNYSSELNVNALELDDSALYLCASSTWTGPETQYFGPGTRLLVL.

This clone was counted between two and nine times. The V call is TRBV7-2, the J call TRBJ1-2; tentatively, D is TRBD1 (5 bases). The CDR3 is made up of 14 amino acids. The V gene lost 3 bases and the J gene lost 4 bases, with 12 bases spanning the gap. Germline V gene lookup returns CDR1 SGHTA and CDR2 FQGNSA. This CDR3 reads CASSFRAQGYGYTF. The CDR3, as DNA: TGTGCCAGCAGCTTTAGGGCGCAGGGCTATGGCTACACCTTC.

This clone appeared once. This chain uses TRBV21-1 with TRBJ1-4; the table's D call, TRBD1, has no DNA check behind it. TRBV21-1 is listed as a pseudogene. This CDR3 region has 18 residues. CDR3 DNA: TGTGCCAGCAGCAAAGAGGCAGGACAGGGGATGGTTAATGAAAAACTGTTTTTT. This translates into CASSKEAGQGMVNEKLFF.

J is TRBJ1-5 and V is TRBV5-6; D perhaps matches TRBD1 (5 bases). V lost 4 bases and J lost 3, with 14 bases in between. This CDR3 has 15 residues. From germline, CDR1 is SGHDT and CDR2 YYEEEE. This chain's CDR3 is CASSTTATDNQPQHF. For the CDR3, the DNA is TGTGCCAGCAGCACGACAGCGACCGACAATCAGCCCCAGCATTTT.

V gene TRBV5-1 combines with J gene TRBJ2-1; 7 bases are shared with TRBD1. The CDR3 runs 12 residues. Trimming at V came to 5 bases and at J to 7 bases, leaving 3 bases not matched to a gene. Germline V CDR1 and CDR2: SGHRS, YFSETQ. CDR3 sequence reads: CASSQGVNEQFF. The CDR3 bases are TGCGCCAGCAGTCAGGGGGTGAATGAGCAGTTCTTC.

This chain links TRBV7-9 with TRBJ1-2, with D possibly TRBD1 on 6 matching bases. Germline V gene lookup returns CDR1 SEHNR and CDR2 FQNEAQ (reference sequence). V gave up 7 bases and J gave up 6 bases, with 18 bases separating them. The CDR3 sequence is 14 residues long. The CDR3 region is CASTLAGTIHGYTF. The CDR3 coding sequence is TGTGCCAGCACCCTAGCCGGGACAATCCATGGCTACACCTTC.

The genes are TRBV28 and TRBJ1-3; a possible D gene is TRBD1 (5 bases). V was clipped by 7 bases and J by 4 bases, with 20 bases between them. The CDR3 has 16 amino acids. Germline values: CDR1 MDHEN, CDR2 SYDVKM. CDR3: CASIGARGGTGNTIYF. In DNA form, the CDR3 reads TGTGCCAGCATCGGGGCCCGGGGGGGAACAGGAAACACCATATATTTT.

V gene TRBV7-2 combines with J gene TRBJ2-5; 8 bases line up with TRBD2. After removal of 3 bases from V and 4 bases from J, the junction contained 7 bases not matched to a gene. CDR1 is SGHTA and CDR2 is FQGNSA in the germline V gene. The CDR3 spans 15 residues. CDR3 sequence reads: CASSFQAGGGETQYF. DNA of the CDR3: TGTGCCAGCAGCTTTCAGGCGGGGGGCGGAGAGACCCAGTACTTC.

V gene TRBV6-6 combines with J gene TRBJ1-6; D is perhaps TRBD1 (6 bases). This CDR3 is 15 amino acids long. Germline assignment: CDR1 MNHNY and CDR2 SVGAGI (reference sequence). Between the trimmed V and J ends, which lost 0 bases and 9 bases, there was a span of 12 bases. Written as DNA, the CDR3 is TGTGCCAGCAGTTACTCGGCAGGGGACGGTTCACCCCTCCACTTT. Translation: CASSYSAGDGSPLHF.

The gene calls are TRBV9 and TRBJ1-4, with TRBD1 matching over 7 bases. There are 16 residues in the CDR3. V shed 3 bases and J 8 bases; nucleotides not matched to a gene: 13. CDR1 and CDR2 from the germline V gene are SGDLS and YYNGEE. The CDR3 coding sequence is TGTGCCAGCAGCGCCTCAGGGGGAGAAAGGGGAGAAAAACTGTTTTTT. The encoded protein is CASSASGGERGEKLFF. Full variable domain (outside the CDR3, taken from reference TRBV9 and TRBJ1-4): DSGVTQTPKHLITATGQRVTLRCSPRSGDLSVYWYQQSLDQGLQFLIQYYNGEERAKGNILERFSAQQFPDLHSELNLSSLELGDSALYFCASSASGGERGEKLFFGSGTQLSVL.

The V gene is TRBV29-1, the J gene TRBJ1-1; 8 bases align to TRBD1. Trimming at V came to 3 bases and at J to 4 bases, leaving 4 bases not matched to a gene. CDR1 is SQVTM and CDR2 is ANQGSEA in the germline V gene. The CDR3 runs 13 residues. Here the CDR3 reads CSVDQGALTEAFF. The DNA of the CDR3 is TGCAGCGTTGACCAGGGGGCGCTCACTGAAGCTTTCTTT.

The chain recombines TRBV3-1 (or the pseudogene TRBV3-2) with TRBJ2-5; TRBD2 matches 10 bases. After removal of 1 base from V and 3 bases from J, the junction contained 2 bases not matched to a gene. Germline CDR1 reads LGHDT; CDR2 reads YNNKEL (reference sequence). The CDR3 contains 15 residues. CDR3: CASSQGLAGEETQYF. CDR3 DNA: TGTGCCAGCAGCCAAGGGCTAGCGGGGGAAGAGACCCAGTACTTC.

The CDR3 loop reads CRYYEQYF. In DNA, the CDR3 is TGCCGCTATTATGAGCAGTACTTC. The chain joins TRBV29-1 to TRBJ2-7; D remains ambiguous. The CDR3 length is 8 residues. From germline, CDR1 is SQVTM and CDR2 ANQGSEA.

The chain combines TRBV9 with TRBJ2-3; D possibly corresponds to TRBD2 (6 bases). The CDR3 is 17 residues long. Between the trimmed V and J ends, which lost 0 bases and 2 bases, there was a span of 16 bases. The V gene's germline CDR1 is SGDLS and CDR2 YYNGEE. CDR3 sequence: CASSVGGVWQNTDTQYF. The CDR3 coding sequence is TGTGCCAGCAGCGTAGGGGGGGTATGGCAGAACACAGATACGCAGTATTTT.

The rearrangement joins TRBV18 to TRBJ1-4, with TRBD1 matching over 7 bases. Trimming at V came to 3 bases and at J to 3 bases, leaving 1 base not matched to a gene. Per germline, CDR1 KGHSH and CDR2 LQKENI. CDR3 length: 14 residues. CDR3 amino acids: CASSPDRANEKLFF. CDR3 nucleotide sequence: TGTGCCAGCTCACCTGACAGGGCTAATGAAAAACTGTTTTTT.

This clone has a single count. The CDR3 coding sequence is TGTGCCAGCTCACCCCCGCAGGGGGCGAGAGAAAAACTGTTTTTT. This sequence encodes CASSPPQGAREKLFF. The rearrangement uses TRBV18 and TRBJ1-4; the match to TRBD1 covers 8 bases. This CDR3 contains 15 residues. Germline V gene data show CDR1 as KGHSH and CDR2 as LQKENI. Trimming cost V 3 bases and J 8 bases; bases outside gene matches: 8.

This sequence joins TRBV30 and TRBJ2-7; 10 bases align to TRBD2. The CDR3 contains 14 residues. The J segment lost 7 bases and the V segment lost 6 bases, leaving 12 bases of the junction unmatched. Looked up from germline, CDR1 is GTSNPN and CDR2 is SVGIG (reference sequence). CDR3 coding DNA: TGTGCCTGCCGCCGGCTAGCGGGGGCTGGGGAGCAGTACTTC. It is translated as CACRRLAGAGEQYF.

The CDR3 DNA follows: TGTGCCAGCAGCGGGGGACAGGGAGGTTTTTACAATGGCTACACCTTC. Encoded protein: CASSGGQGGFYNGYTF. V and J are TRBV7-9 and TRBJ1-2, with TRBD1 matching over 9 bases. In germline, CDR1 is SEHNR, CDR2 FQNEAQ (reference sequence). There are 16 residues in the CDR3. Trimming cost V 5 bases and J 6 bases; bases outside gene matches: 13.

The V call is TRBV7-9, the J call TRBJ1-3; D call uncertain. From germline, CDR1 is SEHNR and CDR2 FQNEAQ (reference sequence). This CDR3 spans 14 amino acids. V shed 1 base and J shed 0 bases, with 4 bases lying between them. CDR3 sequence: CASSLGHSGNTIYF. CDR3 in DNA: TGTGCCAGCAGCTTAGGGCACTCTGGAAACACCATATATTTT.

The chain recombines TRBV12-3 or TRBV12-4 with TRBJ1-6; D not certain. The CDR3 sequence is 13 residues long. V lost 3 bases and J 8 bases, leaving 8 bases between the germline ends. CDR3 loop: CASSLNSYSPLHF. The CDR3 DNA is TGTGCCAGCAGTTTGAACAGTTATTCACCCCTCCACTTT.

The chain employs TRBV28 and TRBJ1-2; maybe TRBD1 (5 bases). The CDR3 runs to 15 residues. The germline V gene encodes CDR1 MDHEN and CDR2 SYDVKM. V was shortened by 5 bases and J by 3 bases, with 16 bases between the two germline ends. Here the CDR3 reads CASSPLGRGDYGYTF. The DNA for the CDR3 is TGTGCCAGCAGTCCGCTGGGGAGGGGTGACTATGGCTACACCTTC.

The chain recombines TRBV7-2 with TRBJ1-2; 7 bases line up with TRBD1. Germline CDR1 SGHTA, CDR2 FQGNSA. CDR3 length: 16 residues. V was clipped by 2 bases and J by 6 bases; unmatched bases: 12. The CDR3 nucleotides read TGTGCCAGCAGCTTAACCCGGGACAGTGGTAATAATGGCTACACCTTC. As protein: CASSLTRDSGNNGYTF.

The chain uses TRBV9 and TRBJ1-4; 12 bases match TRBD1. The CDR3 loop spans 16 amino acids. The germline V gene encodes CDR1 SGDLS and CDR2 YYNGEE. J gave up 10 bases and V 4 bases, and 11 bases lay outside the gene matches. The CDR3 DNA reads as TGTGCCAGCAGCTACTCTTTGGGGACAGGGGGCGTAAAACTGTTTTTT. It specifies CASSYSLGTGGVKLFF. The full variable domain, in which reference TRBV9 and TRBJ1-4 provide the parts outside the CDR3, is DSGVTQTPKHLITATGQRVTLRCSPRSGDLSVYWYQQSLDQGLQFLIQYYNGEERAKGNILERFSAQQFPDLHSELNLSSLELGDSALYFCASSYSLGTGGVKLFFGSGTQLSVL.

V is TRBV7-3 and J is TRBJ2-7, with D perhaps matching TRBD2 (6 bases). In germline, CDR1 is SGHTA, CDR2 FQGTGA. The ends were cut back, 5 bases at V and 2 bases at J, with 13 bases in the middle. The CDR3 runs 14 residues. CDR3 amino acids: CASSPRDATYEQYF. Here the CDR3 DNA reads TGTGCCAGCAGCCCGCGGGACGCTACCTACGAGCAGTACTTC.

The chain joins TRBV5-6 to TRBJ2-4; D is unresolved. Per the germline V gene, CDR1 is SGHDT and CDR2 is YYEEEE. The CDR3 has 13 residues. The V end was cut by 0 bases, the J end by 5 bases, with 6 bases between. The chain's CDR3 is CASSLGQENIQYF. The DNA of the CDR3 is TGTGCCAGCAGCTTGGGGCAGGAAAACATTCAGTACTTC. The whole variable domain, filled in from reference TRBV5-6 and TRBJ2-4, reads DAGVTQSPTHLIKTRGQQVTLRCSPKSGHDTVSWYQQALGQGPQFIFQYYEEEERQRGNFPDRFSGHQFPNYSSELNVNALLLGDSALYLCASSLGQENIQYFGAGTRLSVL.

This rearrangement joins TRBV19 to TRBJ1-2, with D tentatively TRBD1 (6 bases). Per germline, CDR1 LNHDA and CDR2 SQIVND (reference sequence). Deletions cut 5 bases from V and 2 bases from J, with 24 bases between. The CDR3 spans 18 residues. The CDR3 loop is CASSPQMTGVLGNYGYTF. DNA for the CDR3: TGTGCCAGTAGTCCGCAGATGACAGGAGTGCTTGGGAACTATGGCTACACCTTC.